These T cell receptor beta chains were read from a single sample in a study of T cell responses to AZD1222 COVID-19 vaccine. The data were produced by immunoSEQ multiplex PCR, yet TCRdb's version contains in-frame clones alone and is incomplete. The sample yields more than 95,000 clones, roughly nine tenths seen once. The sample here was peripheral blood, taken on day 0 of AZD1222 vaccination. The receptors originated from an adult in good health. CDR3s include the opening cysteine and the closing phenylalanine or tryptophan. The D gene is left open where the match is weak. Expanded clones are given a class, and other clones once, few, many or no size at all.

clone_size	d_call	v_call	j_call	cdr3_aa	cdr3_nt
NA	NA	TRBV10-3	TRBJ1-1	CAISGREGTEAFF	TGTGCCATCAGTGGCCGGGAGGGGACTGAAGCTTTCTTT
NA	NA	TRBV11-2	TRBJ2-3	CASSLVDPDTQYF	TGTGCCAGCAGCTTAGTAGACCCAGATACGCAGTATTTT
NA	TRBD2	TRBV6-2/TRBV6-3	TRBJ2-2	CASSTVAGGFPNTGELFF	TGTGCCAGCAGTACCGTAGCGGGGGGTTTTCCGAACACCGGGGAGCTGTTTTTT
NA	NA	TRBV6-6	TRBJ2-1	CASSPGVQRNEQFF	TGTGCCAGCAGCCCCGGTGTCCAACGGAATGAGCAGTTCTTC
NA	NA	TRBV6-6	TRBJ1-5	CATSNVWVMGTGGYSNQPQHF	TGTGCCACCAGCAATGTGTGGGTGATGGGCACAGGAGGCTATAGCAATCAGCCCCAGCATTTT
NA	TRBD1	TRBV12-5	TRBJ1-2	CASGPPPGQGGYTF	TGTGCTAGTGGTCCGCCACCCGGACAGGGAGGCTACACCTTC
NA	NA	TRBV3-1/TRBV3-2	TRBJ2-7	CASSQAGREQYF	TGTGCCAGCAGCCAAGCAGGACGTGAGCAGTACTTC
once	NA	TRBV30	TRBJ1-1	CAWSPTLMNTEAFF	TGTGCCTGGAGTCCGACCTTGATGAACACTGAAGCTTTCTTT
NA	NA	TRBV6-5	TRBJ2-7	CASSPLGQGVTEQYF	TGTGCCAGCAGTCCCCTCGGACAAGGGGTAACAGAGCAGTACTTC
NA	NA	TRBV7-2	TRBJ2-7	CASSFSGTAGYEQYF	TGTGCCAGCAGCTTCTCCGGGACTGCCGGCTACGAGCAGTACTTC
NA	NA	TRBV30	TRBJ1-4	CAWARVSGPLFF	TGTGCCTGGGCCCGAGTATCAGGACCGTTGTTTTTT
NA	TRBD1	TRBV7-9	TRBJ1-1	CASNLQGESTEAFF	TGTGCCAGCAACCTACAGGGGGAGAGCACTGAAGCTTTCTTT
NA	TRBD1	TRBV3-1/TRBV3-2	TRBJ2-1	CASSQGTGSHEQFF	TGTGCCAGCAGCCAGGGGACAGGATCGCATGAGCAGTTCTTC
NA	NA	TRBV30	TRBJ1-2	CAWSLMGGYTF	TGTGCCTGGAGCTTAATGGGGGGCTACACCTTC
NA	NA	TRBV14	TRBJ1-2	CASSAGRSYGYTF	TGTGCCAGCAGCGCGGGTCGGAGCTATGGCTACACCTTC
NA	NA	TRBV5-5	TRBJ2-7	CASSLFPADEQYF	TGTGCCAGCAGCTTGTTCCCGGCGGACGAGCAGTACTTC
once	TRBD1	TRBV5-6	TRBJ1-1	CASSPLRDRVRNTEAFF	TGTGCCAGCAGCCCTCTCAGGGACAGGGTCAGGAACACTGAAGCTTTCTTT
NA	NA	TRBV5-1	TRBJ1-2	CASSLAGAGTGYGYTF	TGCGCCAGCAGCTTGGCCGGGGCAGGAACGGGGTATGGCTACACCTTC
NA	NA	TRBV29-1	TRBJ1-5	CSVGLDGQPQHF	TGCAGCGTCGGCTTGGACGGTCAGCCCCAGCATTTT
NA	TRBD2	TRBV3-1/TRBV3-2	TRBJ2-1	CASSPRTGGWYNEQFF	TGTGCCAGCAGCCCCCGGACCGGGGGGTGGTACAATGAGCAGTTCTTC
NA	NA	TRBV14	TRBJ1-5	CASSQPNPYIGRAPNQPQHF	TGTGCCAGCAGCCAACCGAACCCATATATAGGCAGGGCACCCAATCAGCCCCAGCATTTT
NA	NA	TRBV12-3/TRBV12-4	TRBJ1-3	CASSRQGNTIYF	TGTGCCAGCAGCCGCCAGGGGAACACCATATATTTT
NA	NA	TRBV9	TRBJ2-3	CASSVGTSRSTDTQYF	TGTGCCAGCAGCGTAGGTACTAGCCGAAGCACAGATACGCAGTATTTT
NA	NA	TRBV27	TRBJ1-1	CASSLRSGAQNTEAFF	TGTGCCAGCAGTTTGCGAAGCGGGGCCCAGAACACTGAAGCTTTCTTT
NA	NA	TRBV7-6	TRBJ2-6	CASSEQAGANVLTF	TGTGCCAGCAGCGAACAGGCTGGGGCCAACGTCCTGACTTTC
NA	NA	TRBV7-2	TRBJ1-2	CASSLRQGRSYGYTF	TGTGCCAGCAGCTTAAGGCAGGGCAGGAGCTATGGCTACACCTTC
NA	TRBD2	TRBV3-1/TRBV3-2	TRBJ2-7	CASSQVVLAGEKQYF	TGTGCCAGCAGCCAAGTCGTACTAGCGGGAGAAAAGCAGTACTTC
NA	NA	TRBV24-1	TRBJ1-4	CATSERTEQGPNEKLFF	TGTGCCACCAGTGAACGAACCGAACAGGGCCCAAATGAAAAACTGTTTTTT
NA	NA	TRBV7-2	TRBJ1-1	CASSFGQTTEAFF	TGTGCCAGCAGCTTCGGTCAGACCACTGAAGCTTTCTTT